Listed below are T cell receptor beta chains from one sample, sequenced in a study of shared clonotypes between healthy human individuals. The protocol was immunoSEQ multiplex PCR, while the TCRdb copy is restricted to in-frame clones and leaves out a portion. In the table there are hundreds of thousands of clones, approximately 96% of which are singletons. The material sequenced was naive CD8+ T cells sorted from blood. These receptors originate from a woman aged 30 to 39 in good health. Both conserved end residues are part of each CDR3. Fields, in order: CDR3 DNA, CDR3 protein, clone size, V gene, J gene, D gene. The D gene is left open where the match is weak. Clone sizes are given selectively: once, few, many, or a class where the clone is expanded.

CDR3nt: TGTGCCAGCAGCTTGGGGGGCGGAACTCTGGGAGAGGCCAACGTCCTGACTTTC
CDR3aa: CASSLGGGTLGEANVLTF
abundance: .
v_gene: TRBV5-5
j_gene: TRBJ2-6
d_gene: .

CDR3nt: TGTGCCAGCACTCCCAAAGGGAATGAGCAGTTCTTC
CDR3aa: CASTPKGNEQFF
abundance: once
v_gene: TRBV28
j_gene: TRBJ2-1
d_gene: .

CDR3nt: TGTGCCAGCAGTGACGGCTGGGAAGACGCCAATGAGCAGTTCTTC
CDR3aa: CASSDGWEDANEQFF
abundance: .
v_gene: TRBV6-4
j_gene: TRBJ2-1
d_gene: .

CDR3nt: TGTGCCAGCAGTGCCAGGGACAGGGTCTACGAGCAGTACTTC
CDR3aa: CASSARDRVYEQYF
abundance: .
v_gene: TRBV6-1
j_gene: TRBJ2-7
d_gene: TRBD1

CDR3nt: TGCGCCAGCAGCTTAGGAGGACAGGGGCGCACTGAAGCTTTCTTT
CDR3aa: CASSLGGQGRTEAFF
abundance: .
v_gene: TRBV5-1
j_gene: TRBJ1-1
d_gene: TRBD1

CDR3nt: TGTGCCAGCAGCTTTGGGAGTGTCGGGTCCCGTTACGAGCAGTACTTC
CDR3aa: CASSFGSVGSRYEQYF
abundance: .
v_gene: TRBV11-2
j_gene: TRBJ2-7
d_gene: .

CDR3nt: TGTGCCAGCAGCTTGGGGGCAGCCACCACGGCCTCCTACGAGCAGTACTTC
CDR3aa: CASSLGAATTASYEQYF
abundance: .
v_gene: TRBV5-5
j_gene: TRBJ2-7
d_gene: .

CDR3nt: TGTGCCAGCAGCTCTAGCGGGGGAGAGCAGTACTTC
CDR3aa: CASSSSGGEQYF
abundance: .
v_gene: TRBV4-2
j_gene: TRBJ2-7
d_gene: TRBD2

CDR3nt: TGTGCCAGCAGCGCGGGACAGGGCCAAGAGACCCAGTACTTC
CDR3aa: CASSAGQGQETQYF
abundance: once
v_gene: TRBV7-9
j_gene: TRBJ2-5
d_gene: TRBD1

CDR3nt: TGTGCCAGCCAGGAGACTAGCGGCACAGATACGCAGTATTTT
CDR3aa: CASQETSGTDTQYF
abundance: .
v_gene: TRBV28
j_gene: TRBJ2-3
d_gene: TRBD2

CDR3nt: TGTGCCAGCAGCGGTCGGGGAGGGACAGGGGATCCCGAGCAGTACTTC
CDR3aa: CASSGRGGTGDPEQYF
abundance: .
v_gene: TRBV9
j_gene: TRBJ2-7
d_gene: TRBD1

CDR3nt: TGCGCCAGCAGCCAAGATGCGGAGATTGATCAGCCCCAGCATTTT
CDR3aa: CASSQDAEIDQPQHF
abundance: .
v_gene: TRBV4-1
j_gene: TRBJ1-5
d_gene: .

CDR3nt: TGTGCCAGCACCCCAACCAACCACTATGGCTACACCTTC
CDR3aa: CASTPTNHYGYTF
abundance: .
v_gene: TRBV2
j_gene: TRBJ1-2
d_gene: .

CDR3nt: TGTGCCACCGCGGACGTCTACGAGCAGTACTTC
CDR3aa: CATADVYEQYF
abundance: once
v_gene: TRBV28
j_gene: TRBJ2-7
d_gene: .

CDR3nt: TGTGCCAGCAGCTTAGTTGGTGTGGGAGGACGGGTCGAGCAGTACTTC
CDR3aa: CASSLVGVGGRVEQYF
abundance: .
v_gene: TRBV11-2
j_gene: TRBJ2-7
d_gene: .

CDR3nt: TGTGCCAGCAGCCTCGGGCAGGGGACGGGCGAGCAGTACTTC
CDR3aa: CASSLGQGTGEQYF
abundance: .
v_gene: TRBV27
j_gene: TRBJ2-7
d_gene: .

CDR3nt: TGTGCCAGCAGTTTGCCCAGACGGTCCTACGAGCAGTACTTC
CDR3aa: CASSLPRRSYEQYF
abundance: .
v_gene: TRBV28
j_gene: TRBJ2-7
d_gene: .

CDR3nt: TGCGCCAGCAGCCAAGGATCCGGGACAGGGAATTCACCCCTCCACTTT
CDR3aa: CASSQGSGTGNSPLHF
abundance: .
v_gene: TRBV4-1
j_gene: TRBJ1-6
d_gene: TRBD1

CDR3nt: TGTGCCAGCAGTTTAGTACAGGGGCCTGAAGCTTTCTTT
CDR3aa: CASSLVQGPEAFF
abundance: .
v_gene: TRBV27
j_gene: TRBJ1-1
d_gene: TRBD1

CDR3nt: TGTGCCAGCAGAACGGCCGTGGTAGGAGAAAAACTGTTTTTT
CDR3aa: CASRTAVVGEKLFF
abundance: .
v_gene: TRBV28
j_gene: TRBJ1-4
d_gene: .

CDR3nt: TGCGCCAGCAGTAGCCGCCGCTTCACCTACGAGCAGTACTTC
CDR3aa: CASSSRRFTYEQYF
abundance: .
v_gene: TRBV10-2
j_gene: TRBJ2-7
d_gene: .

CDR3nt: TGTGCCAGCAGCTTAGATTATCTAGCGGGTTTAGATAGCGAGCAGTACTTC
CDR3aa: CASSLDYLAGLDSEQYF
abundance: .
v_gene: TRBV11-3
j_gene: TRBJ2-7
d_gene: TRBD2

CDR3nt: TGTGCCACCAGGGAGGTGGGCCTCTACGAGCAGTACTTC
CDR3aa: CATREVGLYEQYF
abundance: .
v_gene: TRBV15
j_gene: TRBJ2-7
d_gene: .

CDR3nt: TGCGCCAGCAGCCAAGATTCCGCCTATGGCTACACCTTC
CDR3aa: CASSQDSAYGYTF
abundance: .
v_gene: TRBV4-1
j_gene: TRBJ1-2
d_gene: .

CDR3nt: TGTGCCAGCAGCCGGACCGGGGGAGTCTCAGATACGCAGTATTTT
CDR3aa: CASSRTGGVSDTQYF
abundance: .
v_gene: TRBV7-3
j_gene: TRBJ2-3
d_gene: .

CDR3nt: TGTGCCAGCAGCTTAGAGGCGGGAGAAGGGACAGATACGCAGTATTTT
CDR3aa: CASSLEAGEGTDTQYF
abundance: .
v_gene: TRBV7-8
j_gene: TRBJ2-3
d_gene: TRBD2

CDR3nt: TGTGCCAGCAGTCCCTTAGGGGGGGTAGACATCCCTGAAGCTTTCTTT
CDR3aa: CASSPLGGVDIPEAFF
abundance: .
v_gene: TRBV28
j_gene: TRBJ1-1
d_gene: .

CDR3nt: TGTGCCAGCAGCCAAGAATGGGGGGGGTTTGCCACTGAAGCTTTCTTT
CDR3aa: CASSQEWGGFATEAFF
abundance: .
v_gene: TRBV14
j_gene: TRBJ1-1
d_gene: .

CDR3nt: TGTGCCAGCAGCCCCGGACAGGTGGGACCCACAGATACGCAGTATTTT
CDR3aa: CASSPGQVGPTDTQYF
abundance: .
v_gene: TRBV7-4
j_gene: TRBJ2-3
d_gene: TRBD1

CDR3nt: TGTGCCAGCAGTGAGGGGGATACCGGGGAGCTGTTTTTT
CDR3aa: CASSEGDTGELFF
abundance: once
v_gene: TRBV25-1
j_gene: TRBJ2-2
d_gene: .

CDR3nt: TGTGCCAGCAGCTTGAACTACGGACTAGCGGGTACCACAGATACGCAGTATTTT
CDR3aa: CASSLNYGLAGTTDTQYF
abundance: .
v_gene: TRBV5-4
j_gene: TRBJ2-3
d_gene: TRBD2

CDR3nt: TGTGCCAGCAGTGAATCCCCCAGACAGGGGCGGTGCGAGCAGTACTTC
CDR3aa: CASSESPRQGRCEQYF
abundance: .
v_gene: TRBV25-1
j_gene: TRBJ2-7
d_gene: TRBD1

CDR3nt: TGTGCCAGCAGCGACAGTAGGGGGGGTGTGGGTGCTTTCTTT
CDR3aa: CASSDSRGGVGAFF
abundance: .
v_gene: TRBV25-1
j_gene: TRBJ1-1
d_gene: .